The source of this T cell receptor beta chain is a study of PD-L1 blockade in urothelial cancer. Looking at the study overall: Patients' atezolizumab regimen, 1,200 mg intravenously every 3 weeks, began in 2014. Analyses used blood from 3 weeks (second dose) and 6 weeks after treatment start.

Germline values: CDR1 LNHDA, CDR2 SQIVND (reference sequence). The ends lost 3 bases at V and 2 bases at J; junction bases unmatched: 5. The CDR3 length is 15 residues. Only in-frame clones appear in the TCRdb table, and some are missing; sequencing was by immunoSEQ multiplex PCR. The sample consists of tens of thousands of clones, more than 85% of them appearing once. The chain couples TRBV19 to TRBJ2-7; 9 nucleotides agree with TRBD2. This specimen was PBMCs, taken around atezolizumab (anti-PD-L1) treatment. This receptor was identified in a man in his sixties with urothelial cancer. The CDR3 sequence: CASSMRLAETYEQYF. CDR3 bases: TGTGCCAGTAGTATGCGACTAGCGGAAACCTACGAGCAGTACTTC.